This is a list of T cell receptor beta chains from one sample in a study of blood T cell repertoires in COVID-19. Clones were read by immunoSEQ multiplex PCR, and TCRdb kept only the in-frame ones, dropping some. Of 95,000 or so clones in the sample, about nine tenths were seen once. Sequenced: peripheral blood. All receptors derive from a woman aged 70-85 years with acute or convalescent COVID-19. The CDR3 runs from the conserved cysteine through the conserved F or W. D genes are given only for firm matches. Clone sizes are given selectively: once, few, many, or a class where the clone is expanded.

J gene: TRBJ2-1
D gene: -
clone size: -
V gene: TRBV2
CDR3 DNA: TGTGCCAGCAGTGAAGTGGCGGCGAAATACAATGAGCAGTTCTTC
CDR3 protein: CASSEVAAKYNEQFF

J gene: TRBJ1-2
D gene: -
clone size: -
V gene: TRBV18
CDR3 DNA: TGTGCCAGCTCATCCCGGGACATAAATCGGGATGGCTACACCTTC
CDR3 protein: CASSSRDINRDGYTF

J gene: TRBJ2-1
D gene: -
clone size: once
V gene: TRBV4-2
CDR3 DNA: TGTGCCAGCAGCCAAGCCCCTATAGCGAACTCTAACAATGAGCAGTTCTTC
CDR3 protein: CASSQAPIANSNNEQFF

J gene: TRBJ2-1
D gene: TRBD1
clone size: -
V gene: TRBV30
CDR3 DNA: TGTGCCTGGGGACAGGGGTTTAACAATGAGCAGTTCTTC
CDR3 protein: CAWGQGFNNEQFF

J gene: TRBJ1-1
D gene: -
clone size: -
V gene: TRBV5-8
CDR3 DNA: TGTGCCAGCAGACCGAGACAGGCCTCGGGGACTGAAGCTTTCTTT
CDR3 protein: CASRPRQASGTEAFF

J gene: TRBJ1-1
D gene: -
clone size: -
V gene: TRBV10-3
CDR3 DNA: TGTGCCATCAGTGTCCCGGGGGACACTGAAGCTTTCTTT
CDR3 protein: CAISVPGDTEAFF

J gene: TRBJ1-2
D gene: -
clone size: -
V gene: TRBV12-3/TRBV12-4
CDR3 DNA: TGTGCCAGCAGCCCGTCGACAGTCTATGGCTACACCTTC
CDR3 protein: CASSPSTVYGYTF

J gene: TRBJ1-6
D gene: TRBD1
clone size: few
V gene: TRBV19
CDR3 DNA: TGTGCCTCCGAAGGACAGGCCAGCTCCTATAATTCACCCCTCCACTTT
CDR3 protein: CASEGQASSYNSPLHF

J gene: TRBJ2-1
D gene: -
clone size: -
V gene: TRBV27
CDR3 DNA: TGTGCCAGTCGGACAGCGCGCAATGAGCAGTTCTTC
CDR3 protein: CASRTARNEQFF

J gene: TRBJ2-5
D gene: TRBD1
clone size: -
V gene: TRBV23-1
CDR3 DNA: TGCGCCAGCAGTCATCCACAGGGGACCCCCGGGGAGACCCAGTACTTC
CDR3 protein: CASSHPQGTPGETQYF

J gene: TRBJ1-4
D gene: -
clone size: -
V gene: TRBV11-2
CDR3 DNA: TGTGCCAGCAGCTCCCTTGGGACTTCGAATGAAAAACTGTTTTTT
CDR3 protein: CASSSLGTSNEKLFF

J gene: TRBJ1-2
D gene: -
clone size: -
V gene: TRBV7-9
CDR3 DNA: TGTGCCAGCAGCGTACAGGGTTCTAGCGGGGGCTACACCTTC
CDR3 protein: CASSVQGSSGGYTF

J gene: TRBJ2-6
D gene: -
clone size: few
V gene: TRBV5-5
CDR3 DNA: TGTGCCAGCAGCCAGGGACAAGTATCCCCTCTGGGGGCCAACGTCCTGACTTTC
CDR3 protein: CASSQGQVSPLGANVLTF

J gene: TRBJ2-4
D gene: TRBD2
clone size: -
V gene: TRBV28
CDR3 DNA: TGTGCCAGCAGCCCTCTAGCGGGGGGAATATTATTCAAAAACATTCAGTACTTC
CDR3 protein: CASSPLAGGILFKNIQYF

J gene: TRBJ1-2
D gene: TRBD1
clone size: -
V gene: TRBV7-9
CDR3 DNA: TGTGCCAGCTCGCTCTCCGGGACAGGGGACCTCTATGGCTACACCTTC
CDR3 protein: CASSLSGTGDLYGYTF

J gene: TRBJ2-1
D gene: -
clone size: -
V gene: TRBV11-3
CDR3 DNA: TGTGCCAGCAGCTTACCGACAGAGCCATACAATGAGCAGTTCTTC
CDR3 protein: CASSLPTEPYNEQFF

J gene: TRBJ2-1
D gene: -
clone size: -
V gene: TRBV7-2
CDR3 DNA: TGTGCCAGCAGCCCACAGGGATATGAGCAGTTCTTC
CDR3 protein: CASSPQGYEQFF

J gene: TRBJ2-1
D gene: TRBD2
clone size: -
V gene: TRBV7-2
CDR3 DNA: TGTGCCAGCAGCTCCCGGACTAGCGGGGACAATGAGCAGTTCTTC
CDR3 protein: CASSSRTSGDNEQFF

J gene: TRBJ2-3
D gene: -
clone size: -
V gene: TRBV27
CDR3 DNA: TGTGCCAGCAGTTCGAGACGCGGAGATACGCAGTATTTT
CDR3 protein: CASSSRRGDTQYF

J gene: TRBJ2-7
D gene: TRBD2
clone size: -
V gene: TRBV14
CDR3 DNA: TGTGCCAGCAGCCAAGTCCTAGCGGGAGACAAGTACTTC
CDR3 protein: CASSQVLAGDKYF

J gene: TRBJ1-6
D gene: TRBD1
clone size: once
V gene: TRBV5-1
CDR3 DNA: TGCGCCAGCAGCGGAACACAGGGGGACCCCCTTAATTCACCCCTCCACTTT
CDR3 protein: CASSGTQGDPLNSPLHF

J gene: TRBJ1-2
D gene: -
clone size: once
V gene: TRBV9
CDR3 DNA: TGTGCCAGCAGCGGACCTTGGGGGGGGAGAAGCTACACCTTC
CDR3 protein: CASSGPWGGRSYTF

J gene: TRBJ2-1
D gene: TRBD2
clone size: once
V gene: TRBV19
CDR3 DNA: TGTGCCAGTACCAAGCGGGGGGGCACGGGATCCTACAATGAGCAGTTCTTC
CDR3 protein: CASTKRGGTGSYNEQFF

J gene: TRBJ1-4
D gene: -
clone size: -
V gene: TRBV6-5
CDR3 DNA: TGTGCCAGCAAGCTCCTGCCGAAGGAAAAACTGTTTTTT
CDR3 protein: CASKLLPKEKLFF

J gene: TRBJ1-5
D gene: -
clone size: -
V gene: TRBV7-2
CDR3 DNA: TGTGCCAGCAGCACAGGGACGGGCAATCAGCCCCAGCATTTT
CDR3 protein: CASSTGTGNQPQHF

J gene: TRBJ2-7
D gene: -
clone size: -
V gene: TRBV4-1
CDR3 DNA: TGCGCCAGCAGCCAAGAGTCGTTTGGGGGAGGGTCAAGGGGGGAGCAGTACTTC
CDR3 protein: CASSQESFGGGSRGEQYF

J gene: TRBJ1-6
D gene: -
clone size: -
V gene: TRBV3-1/TRBV3-2
CDR3 DNA: TGTGCCAGCAGCTCAAATTCACCCCTCCACTTT
CDR3 protein: CASSSNSPLHF

J gene: TRBJ1-3
D gene: -
clone size: -
V gene: TRBV2
CDR3 DNA: TGTGCCAGCAGTACCCCCTGGGGCTTCGGCTCTGGAAACACCATATATTTT
CDR3 protein: CASSTPWGFGSGNTIYF

J gene: TRBJ1-2
D gene: -
clone size: -
V gene: TRBV9
CDR3 DNA: TGTGCCAGCAGCGTTAGCTTAGACCCGAGGGGGGGCTACACCTTC
CDR3 protein: CASSVSLDPRGGYTF

J gene: TRBJ1-5
D gene: -
clone size: -
V gene: TRBV19
CDR3 DNA: TGTGCCAGTAGTATATCGGGCAATCAGCCCCAGCATTTT
CDR3 protein: CASSISGNQPQHF

J gene: TRBJ1-4
D gene: -
clone size: -
V gene: TRBV6-5
CDR3 DNA: TGTGCCAGCAGTTACCCTCCGCCGGATGAAAAACTGTTTTTT
CDR3 protein: CASSYPPPDEKLFF

J gene: TRBJ2-5
D gene: -
clone size: -
V gene: TRBV15
CDR3 DNA: TGTGCCACCAGCAGAGAGGGGGCGGGTAAGACCCAGTACTTC
CDR3 protein: CATSREGAGKTQYF

J gene: TRBJ2-3
D gene: -
clone size: once
V gene: TRBV3-1/TRBV3-2
CDR3 DNA: TGTGCCAGCAGCCCCTTAGTGGGTAGCCTCACAGATACGCAGTATTTT
CDR3 protein: CASSPLVGSLTDTQYF

J gene: TRBJ1-6
D gene: TRBD1
clone size: -
V gene: TRBV6-5
CDR3 DNA: TGTGCCAGCAGCCTACAGGGGAATAATTCACCCCTCCACTTT
CDR3 protein: CASSLQGNNSPLHF

J gene: TRBJ1-2
D gene: -
clone size: -
V gene: TRBV12-3/TRBV12-4
CDR3 DNA: TGTGCCACCTACAAGGAGGCGGGGGGCTACACCTTC
CDR3 protein: CATYKEAGGYTF

J gene: TRBJ1-2
D gene: TRBD1
clone size: -
V gene: TRBV3-1/TRBV3-2
CDR3 DNA: TGTGCCAGCAGCCACCGCGACAGGGGGGCCTATGGCTACACCTTC
CDR3 protein: CASSHRDRGAYGYTF

J gene: TRBJ1-2
D gene: TRBD1
clone size: once
V gene: TRBV3-1/TRBV3-2
CDR3 DNA: TGTGCCAGCAGCCAAACCGGGACAGGGGGCAGTGGTTATGGCTACACCTTC
CDR3 protein: CASSQTGTGGSGYGYTF

J gene: TRBJ2-3
D gene: -
clone size: few
V gene: TRBV28
CDR3 DNA: TGTGCCAGCAGTTCCCCACCCGACAGATACACAGATACGCAGTATTTT
CDR3 protein: CASSSPPDRYTDTQYF

J gene: TRBJ1-2
D gene: TRBD1
clone size: -
V gene: TRBV5-1
CDR3 DNA: TGCGCCAGCAGCACCTCCCCGACAGGGGGAGACTATGGCTACACCTTC
CDR3 protein: CASSTSPTGGDYGYTF

J gene: TRBJ2-6
D gene: -
clone size: once
V gene: TRBV27
CDR3 DNA: TGTGCCAGCAGTTCTAGAGGGTTCGACAATTCTGGGGCCAACGTCCTGACTTTC
CDR3 protein: CASSSRGFDNSGANVLTF

J gene: TRBJ1-2
D gene: TRBD1
clone size: -
V gene: TRBV11-2
CDR3 DNA: TGTGCCAGCAGCTTGTTAGGGGGACAGGTCCGACTTAACTATGGCTACACCTTC
CDR3 protein: CASSLLGGQVRLNYGYTF

J gene: TRBJ1-5
D gene: -
clone size: -
V gene: TRBV5-6
CDR3 DNA: TGTGCCAGCAGCTTAAACCGACAAAGCAATCAGCCCCAGCATTTT
CDR3 protein: CASSLNRQSNQPQHF

J gene: TRBJ2-2
D gene: TRBD2
clone size: -
V gene: TRBV6-5
CDR3 DNA: TGTGCCACCAAACGGGGGGTTAACACCGGGGAGCTGTTTTTT
CDR3 protein: CATKRGVNTGELFF

J gene: TRBJ1-5
D gene: -
clone size: -
V gene: TRBV28
CDR3 DNA: TGTGCCAGCATTATCGACAGTAGCAATCAGCCCCAGCATTTT
CDR3 protein: CASIIDSSNQPQHF

J gene: TRBJ1-2
D gene: -
clone size: -
V gene: TRBV7-2
CDR3 DNA: TGTGCCAGCAGCTTAACTTTAAGTGGCTATGGCTACACCTTC
CDR3 protein: CASSLTLSGYGYTF

J gene: TRBJ1-1
D gene: TRBD1
clone size: -
V gene: TRBV3-1/TRBV3-2
CDR3 DNA: TGTGCCAGCAGCCAAGGGGACAGGGAATGGTCTGAAGCTTTCTTT
CDR3 protein: CASSQGDREWSEAFF

J gene: TRBJ2-3
D gene: TRBD1
clone size: -
V gene: TRBV10-3
CDR3 DNA: TGTGCCATAAGGACAGGGGGCGCAGATACGCAGTATTTT
CDR3 protein: CAIRTGGADTQYF

J gene: TRBJ2-3
D gene: TRBD2
clone size: -
V gene: TRBV11-2
CDR3 DNA: TGTGCCAGCAGCCCCTATGGAGGCGGGGGGATAACAGATACGCAGTATTTT
CDR3 protein: CASSPYGGGGITDTQYF

J gene: TRBJ1-2
D gene: TRBD1
clone size: -
V gene: TRBV9
CDR3 DNA: TGTGCCAGCAGCACCGGGACAGGGGGTCGTGGCTACACCTTC
CDR3 protein: CASSTGTGGRGYTF